This T cell receptor (beta chain) originates from a study of CD8+CD57+ T cells in acquired aplastic anemia (dated by TCRdb to the late 2010s). With regard to the full study: Extracted DNA from sorted CD4+ and CD8+ cells averaged approximately 3 ug, ranging from about 0.19 to 30 ug. Healthy donor samples averaged about 10 million reads for CD4+ and roughly 11 million for CD8+ cells.

Trimming takes 4 bases off V and 9 bases off J; junction bases not matched to a gene: 13. In the germline V gene (reference sequence), CDR1 corresponds to LNHDA and CDR2 to SQIVND. From its cysteine to its phenylalanine, the CDR3 spans 15 amino acids. Only the CDR3 DNA is retained, 45 bases long and in frame from the first base. The study deep-sequenced TCR repertoires of sorted CD4+ and CD8+ blood T cells from severe aplastic anemia patients and healthy subjects. Ficoll-Paque density gradient centrifugation was used to isolate peripheral blood mononuclear cells. CD4+ and CD8+ T cells were sorted by FACS or magnetic beads before DNA extraction. TCR beta VDJ combination and CDR3 sequence profiling used genomic DNA as the template. TCR repertoire sequencing was run on an Illumina HiSeq 2000. The authors processed their data as follows. Repertoires were assessed using TRBV/TRBJ rearrangement plots, CDR3 size and DJ length profiles, and Simpson's diversity index. Whichever DNA sequence was most abundant in the deep sequencing data was defined as the immunodominant clone. CDR3 amino acid sequences were screened for sharing across subjects and were compared with published repertoires and the VDJdb database. TCRdb applied fastp at Q25 and MiXCR to the public reads, then kept only in-frame beta chains. Records with the same CDR3 protein are collapsed into one entry carrying the most frequent genes and DNA. The V and J calls, along with clone size, are taken from TCRdb and not from the paper's own processing. The sample table records 150,000 to 200,000 distinct CDR3 sequences; about 48% of these occur just once. Approximately 1.1% of the sample is in the top ten clones.

General conclusions and limits of the study: Roughly 30 CD8+ CDR3 sequences were found to be shared between patients and controls, but these sequences appeared to be highly expressed in patients and within the immunodominant clones of the patients. Patients and healthy controls showed no significant difference in CD8+ Simpson's diversity (P=0.060).

This clonotype was recorded at least ten times. The specificity of this receptor is unknown. Base-call qualities are not available, and no considerably larger clone is one nucleotide away. This clonotype was obtained from a human donor in good health. Recombination joined TRBV19 with TRBJ1-1; the central 8 bases match TRBD1. Specimen: sorted CD4+, CD8+, or CD8+CD57+ T cells (not recorded which) from PBMCs. The bases are TGTGCCAGTAGTAGATCAGGGGGACAGGCGCTTAAAGCTTTCTTT. It encodes CASSRSGGQALKAFF. Outside the CDR3, residues come from the reference TRBV19 and TRBJ1-1 proteins, so the full variable domain is: DGGITQSPKYLFRKEGQNVTLSCEQNLNHDAMYWYRQDPGQGLRLIYYSQIVNDFQKGDIAEGYSVSREKKESFPLTVTSAQKNPTAFYLCASSRSGGQALKAFFGQGTRLTVV.